The text below deals with one TCR beta chain. Its antigen specificity is not known. No per-base quality is available; no much larger clone lies one base away. The sample belongs to a study of control samples from healthy donors and cancer patients (dated by TCRdb to 2019 to 2021). CDR1 is given as LNHDA and CDR2 as SQIVND, both from the germline V gene (reference sequence). Relative to germline, V is missing 10 bases and J is missing 5 bases, with 11 bases of the junction outside any gene match. From its cysteine to its phenylalanine, the CDR3 spans 15 amino acids. Only the CDR3 DNA stays, 45 bases, in frame from base 1. Libraries were built with the immunoSEQ multiplex PCR assay. TCRdb provides this immuneACCESS table in a form limited to in-frame rearrangements. Some clones are lacking; in checked studies, under half of them reflect an unresolved V gene, and why the rest are absent is not known. This sample is represented by 80,000 to 100,000 clones; roughly 90% of them were singletons. Clones ranked in the top ten supply about 3% of the sample.

The sequenced material came from blood. The source of this sequence is a human donor in good health. The donor label of this sample is uncertain. The chain is made from TRBV19 and TRBJ1-5; the junction holds 10 bases that match TRBD1. The CDR3 loop reads CATGVDRGRDQPQHF. The nucleotide sequence is TGTGCCACTGGGGTTGACAGGGGGCGCGATCAGCCCCAGCATTTT.